This entry lists 2 T cell receptor beta chains sequenced from one sample in a study of HIV-infected patients and healthy controls. cDNA was made from 500 ng RNA using alpha and beta constant primers. Using multiplexing indices, alpha and beta chain libraries were generated apart by chain-specific third strand synthesis. One entry per CDR3 protein results from TCRdb running MiXCR on the 5' RACE reads. The table lists 15,000 to 20,000 distinct CDR3 sequences, about 8.9% of them singletons, with about 2.8% in the top ten. No cell fractionation was done, so the repertoire covers all unsorted peripheral blood T cells. The sequenced sample consisted of blood. The receptors shown here come from an adult in good health.

This clonotype was counted ten times or more. The rearrangement joins TRBV12-3 or TRBV12-4 to TRBJ1-2, with D unresolved. V was cut by 5 bases and J by 5 bases, with 18 bases left in between. The CDR3 sequence is 15 residues long. The CDR3 region has the DNA TGTGCCAGCAGTCCACGGACTCCGGTAGTGTATGGCTACACCTTC. This encodes CASSPRTPVVYGYTF.

In its sample, this clonotype is medium-sized. The chain carries TRBV6-2 or TRBV6-3 and TRBJ2-3; 11 nucleotides align to TRBD2. In germline, CDR1 is MNHEY, CDR2 SVGEGT. The V segment lost 6 bases and the J segment 0 bases; nucleotides outside the gene matches: 8. There are 17 residues in the CDR3. The CDR3 nucleotides read TGTGCCAGCAGAGCTATCATAGCGGGAGGGAGCACAGATACGCAGTATTTT. Amino acids: CASRAIIAGGSTDTQYF.